This T cell receptor beta chain stems from a study of cytomegalovirus exposure and HLA in healthy donors. Despite likely unrecorded immune exposures, the donors were nominally healthy at the time of sampling. With 60 Vbeta and 13 Jbeta primers, the PCR was carried out. Clones were sequenced by immunoSEQ multiplex PCR, and TCRdb holds only the in-frame ones, with some missing. The sample lists roughly 120,000 clones; around 87% were seen once. CDR1 and CDR2 from the germline V gene are ENHRY and SYGVKD. The CDR3 is 16 amino acids. The junction had 7 bases not matched to a gene; V was cut back by 10 bases and J by 3 bases.

The chain couples TRBV10-3 to TRBJ2-2, with 14 bases that match TRBD2. This clonotype was sampled from a middle-aged man in good health and CMV-seronegative. Sequencing was performed on PBMCs. The CDR3 coding sequence is TGTGCCACGACTAGCGGGGGGGCCGGGGACACCGGGGAGCTGTTTTTT. It specifies CATTSGGAGDTGELFF.